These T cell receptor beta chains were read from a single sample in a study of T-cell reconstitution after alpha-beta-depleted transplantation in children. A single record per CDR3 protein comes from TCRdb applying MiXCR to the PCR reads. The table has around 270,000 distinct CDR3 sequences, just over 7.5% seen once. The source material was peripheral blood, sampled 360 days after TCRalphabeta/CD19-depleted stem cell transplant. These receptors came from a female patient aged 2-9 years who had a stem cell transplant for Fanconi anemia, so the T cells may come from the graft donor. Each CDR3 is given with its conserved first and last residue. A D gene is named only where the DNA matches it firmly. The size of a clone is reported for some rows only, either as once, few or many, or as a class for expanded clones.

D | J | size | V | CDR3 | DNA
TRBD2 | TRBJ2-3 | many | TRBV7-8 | CASRRRGVTDTQYF | TGTGCCAGCAGGCGGCGGGGGGTCACAGATACGCAGTATTTT
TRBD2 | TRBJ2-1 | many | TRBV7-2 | CASSFTGGGYNEQFF | TGTGCCAGCAGTTTTACCGGGGGGGGCTACAATGAGCAGTTCTTC
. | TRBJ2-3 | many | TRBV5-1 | CASSLDGWGYGDTQYF | TGCGCCAGCAGCTTGGATGGGTGGGGGTATGGAGATACGCAGTATTTT
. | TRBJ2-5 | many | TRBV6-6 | CASKQGDETQYF | TGTGCCAGCAAACAGGGCGACGAGACCCAGTACTTC
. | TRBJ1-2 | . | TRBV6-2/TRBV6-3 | CASNLPGTGYGYTF | TGTGCCAGCAATTTACCTGGGACGGGGTATGGCTACACCTTC
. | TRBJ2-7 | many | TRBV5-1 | CASSPEDYSYEQYF | TGCGCCAGCAGCCCAGAGGACTATTCCTACGAGCAGTACTTC
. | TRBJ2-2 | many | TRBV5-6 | CASSQPTGTGELFF | TGTGCCAGCAGCCAACCAACTGGCACCGGGGAGCTGTTTTTT
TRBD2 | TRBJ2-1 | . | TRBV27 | CASCLSGGGGEQFF | TGTGCCAGCTGTTTGTCCGGGGGGGGTGGTGAGCAGTTCTTC
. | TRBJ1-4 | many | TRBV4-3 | CASSPQTREKLFF | TGCGCCAGCAGCCCCCAGACGAGAGAAAAACTGTTTTTT
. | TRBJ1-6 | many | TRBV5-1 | CASSLQNSPLHF | TGCGCCAGCAGCTTGCAGAATTCACCCCTCCACTTT
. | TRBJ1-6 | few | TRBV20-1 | CSASGTSHSPLHF | TGCAGTGCTTCCGGGACCTCCCATTCACCCCTCCACTTT
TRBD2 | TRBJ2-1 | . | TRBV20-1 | CSARDRRASGAYNEQFF | TGCAGTGCTAGAGATAGACGGGCTAGCGGGGCCTACAATGAGCAGTTCTTC
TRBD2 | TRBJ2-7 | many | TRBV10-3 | CAIGGLAGGIYEQYF | TGTGCCATCGGGGGACTAGCGGGAGGTATCTACGAGCAGTACTTC
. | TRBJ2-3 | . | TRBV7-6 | CASSFLGGAPSTDTQYF | TGTGCCAGCAGCTTCCTTGGGGGGGCCCCTAGCACAGATACGCAGTATTTT
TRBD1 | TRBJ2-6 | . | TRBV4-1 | CASSQDPTGVGANVLTF | TGCGCCAGCAGCCAAGATCCGACAGGGGTTGGGGCCAACGTCCTGACTTTC
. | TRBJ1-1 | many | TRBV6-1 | CASREGQGEAFF | TGTGCCAGCCGCGAGGGGCAGGGTGAAGCTTTCTTT
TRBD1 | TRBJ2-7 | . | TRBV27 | CASSLLRDRGSEQYF | TGTGCCAGCAGCTTACTCCGGGACAGGGGATCCGAGCAGTACTTC
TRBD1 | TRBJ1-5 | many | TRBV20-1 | CSAVGDRDNQPQHF | TGCAGTGCTGTGGGCGACAGGGATAATCAGCCCCAGCATTTT
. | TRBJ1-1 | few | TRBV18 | CASSPFDGFEAFF | TGTGCCAGCTCACCGTTCGACGGATTTGAAGCTTTCTTT
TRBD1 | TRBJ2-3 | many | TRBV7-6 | CASSGGVPGTGKDTQYF | TGTGCCAGCAGCGGGGGGGTACCCGGGACAGGGAAAGATACGCAGTATTTT
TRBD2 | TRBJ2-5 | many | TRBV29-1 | CSVKRGGRETQYF | TGCAGCGTTAAGCGGGGGGGTCGAGAGACCCAGTACTTC
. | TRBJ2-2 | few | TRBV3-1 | CASAPMRNTGELFF | TGTGCCAGCGCGCCTATGCGGAACACCGGGGAGCTGTTTTTT
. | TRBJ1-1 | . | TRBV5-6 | CASSLLQDSEAFF | TGTGCCAGCAGCTTGCTTCAGGACTCTGAAGCTTTCTTT
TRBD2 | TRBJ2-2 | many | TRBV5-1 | CASSLDLAGGRLNGELFF | TGCGCCAGCAGCTTGGATCTAGCGGGGGGGCGACTGAACGGGGAGCTGTTTTTT
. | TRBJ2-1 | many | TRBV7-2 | CASSLAMGTYNEQFF | TGTGCCAGCAGCTTAGCGATGGGTACCTACAATGAGCAGTTCTTC
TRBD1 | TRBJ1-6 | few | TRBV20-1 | CSASADRVNSPLHF | TGCAGTGCTAGTGCGGACAGGGTGAATTCACCCCTCCACTTT
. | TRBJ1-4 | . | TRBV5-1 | CASREGATNEKLFF | TGCGCCAGCAGGGAGGGAGCAACTAATGAAAAACTGTTTTTT
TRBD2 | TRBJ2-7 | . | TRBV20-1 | CSARDIAGVYFYEQYF | TGCAGTGCTAGAGATATCGCGGGGGTCTACTTCTACGAGCAGTACTTC
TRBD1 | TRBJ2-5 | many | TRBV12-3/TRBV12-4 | CASSPETGAQETQYF | TGTGCCAGCAGTCCGGAGACAGGGGCCCAAGAGACCCAGTACTTC
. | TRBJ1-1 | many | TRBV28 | CASSPDEARNTEAFF | TGTGCCAGCAGTCCGGATGAAGCGCGCAACACTGAAGCTTTCTTT
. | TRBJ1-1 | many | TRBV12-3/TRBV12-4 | CASSLPVGLNTEAFF | TGTGCCAGCAGTTTACCAGTAGGCCTGAACACTGAAGCTTTCTTT
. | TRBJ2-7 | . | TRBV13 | CASSFSIPGGSSYEQYF | TGTGCCAGCAGCTTTTCAATCCCGGGTGGTAGCTCCTACGAGCAGTACTTC
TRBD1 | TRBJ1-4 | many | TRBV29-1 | CSAETGRDEKLFF | TGCAGCGCTGAGACAGGGAGAGATGAAAAACTGTTTTTT
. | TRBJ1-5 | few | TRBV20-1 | CSARTRDARRPQHF | TGCAGTGCTAGAACCCGGGACGCCCGACGGCCCCAGCATTTT
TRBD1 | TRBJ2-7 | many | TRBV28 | CASSLWVGQGGYEQYF | TGTGCCAGCAGTTTATGGGTCGGACAGGGGGGCTACGAGCAGTACTTC
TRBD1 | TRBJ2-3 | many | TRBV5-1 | CASSLIQGRTDTQYF | TGCGCCAGCAGCTTAATACAGGGGCGCACAGATACGCAGTATTTT
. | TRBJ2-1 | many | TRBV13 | CAAGHSPYNEQFF | TGTGCCGCCGGGCATTCCCCCTACAATGAGCAGTTCTTC
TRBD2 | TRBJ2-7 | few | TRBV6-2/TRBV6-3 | CASSRRLAGVGSYEQYF | TGTGCCAGCAGTCGACGACTAGCGGGAGTGGGAAGCTACGAGCAGTACTTC
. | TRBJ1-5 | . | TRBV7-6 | CASSLDSGYSNQPQHF | TGTGCCAGCAGCTTGGACTCCGGATATAGCAATCAGCCCCAGCATTTT
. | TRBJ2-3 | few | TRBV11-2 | CASSWAASPADTQYF | TGTGCCAGCAGCTGGGCGGCTAGTCCTGCAGATACGCAGTATTTT
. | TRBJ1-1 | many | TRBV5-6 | CASSLGAGPEAFF | TGTGCCAGCAGCTTGGGGGCAGGTCCTGAAGCTTTCTTT
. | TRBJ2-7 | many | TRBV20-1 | CSARTSGSYEQYF | TGCAGTGCTAGGACTAGTGGTTCCTACGAGCAGTACTTC
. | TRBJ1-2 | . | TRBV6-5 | CASSYEGQGNYGYTF | TGTGCCAGCAGTTACGAGGGGCAGGGGAACTATGGCTACACCTTC
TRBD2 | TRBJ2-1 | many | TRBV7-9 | CASVSPGGPWYEQFF | TGTGCCAGCGTGTCTCCGGGAGGGCCTTGGTATGAGCAGTTCTTC
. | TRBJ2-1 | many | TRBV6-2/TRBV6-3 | CASSYSHSNEQFF | TGTGCCAGCAGTTACTCTCACAGCAATGAGCAGTTCTTC
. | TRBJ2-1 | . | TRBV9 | CASKSGPNRNHEQFF | TGTGCCAGCAAGTCAGGTCCAAACCGAAATCACGAGCAGTTCTTC
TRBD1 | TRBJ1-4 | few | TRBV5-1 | CASSFTGTGHEKLFF | TGCGCCAGCAGCTTTACCGGGACAGGGCATGAAAAACTGTTTTTT
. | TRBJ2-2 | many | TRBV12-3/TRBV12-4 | CASSWLRALTGELFF | TGTGCCAGCAGTTGGTTAAGGGCCCTCACCGGGGAGCTGTTTTTT
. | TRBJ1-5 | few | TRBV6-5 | CASSYSKGEANQPQHF | TGTGCCAGCAGTTACTCGAAGGGGGAAGCCAATCAGCCCCAGCATTTT
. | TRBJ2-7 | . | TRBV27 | CASTSGLGAYEQYF | TGTGCCAGCACCTCCGGGCTAGGGGCCTACGAGCAGTACTTC
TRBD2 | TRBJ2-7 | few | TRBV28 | CASSLISLLAGGPYEQYF | TGTGCCAGCAGTTTAATTTCTCTACTAGCGGGCGGGCCATACGAGCAGTACTTC